These T cell receptor beta chains were read from a single sample in a study of control samples from healthy donors and cancer patients. Data came from immunoSEQ multiplex PCR; TCRdb stores just in-frame clones and leaves some out. The table lists about 3,000 clones, 94% of them singletons, with about 32% in the top ten. The sample taken for sequencing was PBMCs. All receptors derive from a man between 65 and 79 years old with lung cancer. CDR3s include the opening cysteine and the closing phenylalanine or tryptophan. A D gene is named only where the DNA matches it firmly. The size field is filled for only some rows; it gives once, few, many or a size class.

clone size,J gene,V gene,D gene,CDR3 DNA,CDR3 protein
once,TRBJ1-3,TRBV6-5,NA,TGTGCCAGCAGTTTGTCGGACGGCTCTGGAAACACCATATATTTT,CASSLSDGSGNTIYF
NA,TRBJ1-3,TRBV25-1,NA,TGTGCCAGCAGTGAGGAGCGATCTGGAAACACCATATATTTT,CASSEERSGNTIYF
NA,TRBJ1-1,TRBV21-1,NA,TGTGCCAGCACCACTGGGGGGACAGGGGGCCTAGCGGGGACTGAAGCTTTCTTT,CASTTGGTGGLAGTEAFF
NA,TRBJ2-3,TRBV4-3,NA,TGCGCCAGCAGCCAAGATTCCGCAGATACGCAGTATTTT,CASSQDSADTQYF
NA,TRBJ2-3,TRBV6-5,NA,TGTGCCAGCAGTTACGAAACGGGAGATACGCAGTATTTT,CASSYETGDTQYF
once,TRBJ2-2,TRBV5-1,TRBD1,TGCGCCAGCAGCTTGGGGGACAGGGACACCGGGGAGCTGTTTTTT,CASSLGDRDTGELFF
once,TRBJ1-2,TRBV9,NA,TGTGCCAGCAGCGTAGGCAGGGAGAAGGGCTATGGCTACACCTTC,CASSVGREKGYGYTF
once,TRBJ1-2,TRBV24-1,NA,TGTGCCACCAGTCGGGCGGGGTTTGGTGGCTACACCTTC,CATSRAGFGGYTF
NA,TRBJ2-7,TRBV18,TRBD2,TGTGCCAGCTCAAACCTAGCGGGGGGTACCTACGAGCAGTACTTC,CASSNLAGGTYEQYF
NA,TRBJ1-1,TRBV6-4,NA,TGTGCCAGCAGTGACAGGGAGAACACTGAAGCTTTCTTT,CASSDRENTEAFF
NA,TRBJ2-4,TRBV19,NA,TGTGCCAGTAGTACACCATTGACCTTAGCCAAAAACATTCAGTACTTC,CASSTPLTLAKNIQYF
once,TRBJ2-7,TRBV5-1,NA,TGCGCCAGCAGCTTACCTAACTCCTACGAGCAGTACTTC,CASSLPNSYEQYF
few,TRBJ2-1,TRBV24-1,NA,TGTGCCACCAGACAGGGCAATGAGCAGTTCTTC,CATRQGNEQFF
NA,TRBJ1-2,TRBV30,TRBD1,TGTGCCCAAGCCTCAGGGGGACTTAACTATGGCTACACCTTC,CAQASGGLNYGYTF
NA,TRBJ1-2,TRBV24-1,NA,TGTGCCACCAGTGATGGCGGGGGTGAAGCTCTCTATGGCTACACCTTC,CATSDGGGEALYGYTF
NA,TRBJ2-3,TRBV2,TRBD1,TGTGCCAGCAGGACAGGGAGTGCAGATACGCAGTATTTT,CASRTGSADTQYF
NA,TRBJ1-2,TRBV9,NA,TGTGCCAGCAGCAAGCCAATGGGACTGAACTATGGCTACACCTTC,CASSKPMGLNYGYTF
NA,TRBJ1-1,TRBV10-3,NA,TGTGCCATCAGTGAGTCGGCGGGTTTCACTGAAGCTTTCTTT,CAISESAGFTEAFF
once,TRBJ1-1,TRBV28,NA,TGTGCCAGCAGTTTACCCCGACAGGAAGCTTTCTTT,CASSLPRQEAFF
NA,TRBJ2-7,TRBV7-9,TRBD1,TGTGCCAGCAGCTCCAGGGGGCCATACGAGCAGTACTTC,CASSSRGPYEQYF
once,TRBJ2-7,TRBV6-5,TRBD1,TGTGCCAGCAGTAAATTCGGACAGGGGGCAGGGGGGCAGTACTTC,CASSKFGQGAGGQYF
large,TRBJ1-1,TRBV2,NA,TGTGCCAGCAGGGTGATCCTGAACACTGAAGCTTTCTTT,CASRVILNTEAFF
NA,TRBJ1-2,TRBV11-2,NA,TGTGCCAGCAGCTTCGGGAATAACTATGGCTACACCTTC,CASSFGNNYGYTF
NA,TRBJ1-1,TRBV15,TRBD1,TGTGCCACCAGCAGAACGGGGGGGGAGACAGGGAGAGGTGAAGCTTTCTTT,CATSRTGGETGRGEAFF
once,TRBJ1-1,TRBV6-2/TRBV6-3,NA,TGTGCCAGCAGTTACTCAAATCGACCCGTGAACACTGAAGCTTTCTTT,CASSYSNRPVNTEAFF
NA,TRBJ1-2,TRBV28,NA,TGTGCCAGCAGAGCCCCCTCCGGGAATGGCTACACCTTC,CASRAPSGNGYTF
NA,TRBJ1-5,TRBV6-6,TRBD1,TGTGCCAGCATCCCTCAGGGGGGCAGTCAGCCCCAGCATTTT,CASIPQGGSQPQHF
once,TRBJ1-4,TRBV4-1,NA,TGCGCCAGCAGCCAAGGGACTTATGAAAAACTGTTTTTT,CASSQGTYEKLFF
NA,TRBJ2-3,TRBV3-1/TRBV3-2,TRBD1,TGTGCCAGCAGCCGAGCGACAGGGATGTCAGATACGCAGTATTTT,CASSRATGMSDTQYF
NA,TRBJ1-5,TRBV6-5,NA,TGTGCCAGCAGGTTCAATCAGCCCCAGCATTTT,CASRFNQPQHF
NA,TRBJ2-7,TRBV18,TRBD2,TGTGCCAGCTCACCGGGACTAGCGGGGGGCCAAAGCTCCTACGAGCAGTACTTC,CASSPGLAGGQSSYEQYF
few,TRBJ2-2,TRBV19,NA,TGTGCCAGTAACTGGGCCGGGGAGCTGTTTTTT,CASNWAGELFF
once,TRBJ2-5,TRBV5-1,NA,TGCGCCAGCAGCTTGTTTGGGACCCAGTACTTC,CASSLFGTQYF
NA,TRBJ2-2,TRBV3-1/TRBV3-2,TRBD1,TGTGCCAGCAGCCAGGACGGACAGGGGGTATACGGGGAGCTGTTTTTT,CASSQDGQGVYGELFF
once,TRBJ1-1,TRBV6-2/TRBV6-3,NA,TGTGCCAGCAGTTACCCGTTTCGGCAAAGGAACACTGAAGCTTTCTTT,CASSYPFRQRNTEAFF
NA,TRBJ2-1,TRBV3-1/TRBV3-2,TRBD2,TGTGCCAGCAGCCCGGGGCTAGCGGCCTACAATGAGCAGTTCTTC,CASSPGLAAYNEQFF
NA,TRBJ2-7,TRBV2,NA,TGTGCCAGCAGTTCGAATGGGGAGCAGTACTTC,CASSSNGEQYF
NA,TRBJ1-1,TRBV24-1,NA,TGTGCCACCAGTGACCAAGGGGCCCCGAACACTGAAGCTTTCTTT,CATSDQGAPNTEAFF
NA,TRBJ2-5,TRBV27,NA,TGTGCCAGCAGTTGGGGGCCGTGGGAGACCCAGTACTTC,CASSWGPWETQYF
NA,TRBJ1-6,TRBV3-1/TRBV3-2,NA,TGTGCCAGCAGCCCGCAGGGACCCTATAATTCACCCCTCCACTTT,CASSPQGPYNSPLHF
NA,TRBJ2-7,TRBV30,NA,TGTGCCTGGAGTGTACGGGGAGGCGAGCAGTACTTC,CAWSVRGGEQYF
NA,TRBJ2-4,TRBV10-3,TRBD1,TGTGCCATCAGTGGGGGAGACAGGGGCAAAAACATTCAGTACTTC,CAISGGDRGKNIQYF
NA,TRBJ2-2,TRBV3-1/TRBV3-2,TRBD1,TGTGCCAGCAGCCAAGACAGGGGGCGATACACCGGGGAGCTGTTTTTT,CASSQDRGRYTGELFF
NA,TRBJ2-2,TRBV7-9,NA,TGTGCCAGCAGCTTAGTCGGGAGCACCGGGGAGCTGTTTTTT,CASSLVGSTGELFF
NA,TRBJ2-3,TRBV24-1,TRBD2,TGTGCCACCGGGAGTAGCGGGGGGGGCACAGATACGCAGTATTTT,CATGSSGGGTDTQYF
NA,TRBJ2-3,TRBV7-9,NA,TGTGCCAGCAGCTTAGGGTTAGGCGGTAGTAGCACAGATACGCAGTATTTT,CASSLGLGGSSTDTQYF
NA,TRBJ1-4,TRBV7-3,NA,TGTGCCAGCAGCTTATCAGCAACTAATGAAAAACTGTTTTTT,CASSLSATNEKLFF
NA,TRBJ2-1,TRBV11-2,NA,TGTGCCAGCAGCTTAGTATCATGGAATGAGCAGTTCTTC,CASSLVSWNEQFF
NA,TRBJ2-7,TRBV15,NA,TGTGCCACCAGCTCAAGCACGGGGGACTACGAGCAGTACTTC,CATSSSTGDYEQYF
NA,TRBJ1-5,TRBV6-6,NA,TGTGCCAGCAGGGGACTGGTGAATAGCAATCAGCCCCAGCATTTT,CASRGLVNSNQPQHF
NA,TRBJ2-7,TRBV18,TRBD1,TGTGCCAGCTCACCAAAAGGACAGGGAGAGCAGTACTTC,CASSPKGQGEQYF
NA,TRBJ1-3,TRBV3-1/TRBV3-2,NA,TGTGCCAGCAGCTCGCCAGGGATCTCTGGAAACACCATATATTTT,CASSSPGISGNTIYF
NA,TRBJ1-1,TRBV9,NA,TGTGCCAGCAGCGTAGCTCAGAAGAACACTGAAGCTTTCTTT,CASSVAQKNTEAFF
NA,TRBJ2-1,TRBV18,NA,TGTGCCAGCTCAGTCGGACAGTACAATGAGCAGTTCTTC,CASSVGQYNEQFF
NA,TRBJ1-5,TRBV6-5,NA,TGTGCCAGCAGGGGCAGATCGTATAGCAATCAGCCCCAGCATTTT,CASRGRSYSNQPQHF
NA,TRBJ2-7,TRBV11-2,NA,TGTGCCAGCAGCTTAGATCTCGGACCCTTCACCTTC,CASSLDLGPFTF
NA,TRBJ1-3,TRBV30,NA,TGTGCCTGGGGTGGGGGTGCTGGAAACACCATATATTTT,CAWGGGAGNTIYF
NA,TRBJ2-5,TRBV7-8,NA,TGTGCCACCTTCCGGGACGGAAAAGAGACCCAGTACTTC,CATFRDGKETQYF